The following is a T cell receptor (beta chain) sequence with its context. The CDR3 extends over 15 amino acids. Between the trimmed V and J ends, which lost 3 bases and 2 bases, there was a span of 15 bases. The germline V gene encodes CDR1 SGHRS and CDR2 YFSETQ. These data belong to a study of control samples from healthy donors and cancer patients. The repertoire was sequenced with immunoSEQ multiplex PCR; TCRdb's copy has only in-frame clones and lacks some. The sample records 100,000 to 150,000 clones, 75% to 95% being singletons. The sequence came from a middle-aged man in good health. The genes are TRBV5-1 and TRBJ2-7; D assignment may be TRBD1 or TRBD2 (8 bases each). Input material: blood. The CDR3 is CASSSGGTGAYEQYF. Written as DNA, the CDR3 is TGCGCCAGCAGCTCGGGGGGGACAGGAGCCTACGAGCAGTACTTC.